The clone carrying this T cell receptor (beta chain) was recorded once. TCR analog templates of synthetic origin were spiked into each PCR. Data came from immunoSEQ multiplex PCR; TCRdb stores just in-frame clones and leaves some out. The sample holds roughly 130,000 clones, 84% seen once. This specimen comes from a study of PD-L1 blockade in urothelial cancer. Background on the study: Each participant's history included 0 to 3 prior chemotherapy regimens. Median blood clonality was around 0.086, with around 77,000 unique TCRs. Blood analysis was done at 3 weeks (second dose) and 6 weeks after treatment began.

Germline-derived CDR1 and CDR2 are SGHTA and FQGTGA. The V and J ends lost 3 bases and 1 base respectively, with 6 bases between them. The CDR3 is 13 amino acids. The time point here: pretreatment peripheral blood. This receptor was obtained from a man aged 45-60 years with urothelial cancer. The sample consisted of PBMCs, taken around atezolizumab (anti-PD-L1) treatment. The rearrangement uses TRBV7-3 and TRBJ2-5, with D uncertain. The CDR3: CASSFHTQETQYF. In DNA, the CDR3 is TGTGCCAGCAGCTTCCACACCCAAGAGACCCAGTACTTC.